These 20 T cell receptor beta chains originate from one sample sequenced in a study of blood T cells in healthy people across ages. A second PCR of roughly 6 to 12 cycles used a sample-barcoded 5' primer and a J-beta primer mix. TCRdb analysed the 5' RACE reads with MiXCR anew, one entry per CDR3 protein. The data hold 650,000 to 800,000 distinct CDR3 sequences, with around 42% observed a single time. The sample was blood. The receptors stem from a man aged 60 to 75 in good health.

The chain recombines TRBV2 with TRBJ2-3; D is unclear. Germline-derived CDR1 and CDR2 are SNHLY and FYNNEI. The CDR3 contains 14 residues. Trimming took off 2 bases at V and 4 bases at J, with 10 bases between the two ends. In nucleotides, the CDR3 is TGTGCCAGCAGTGAACTTCTTCGGGCAGATACGCAGTATTTT. Residues: CASSELLRADTQYF.

There are a few counts of this clonotype. The chain has TRBV29-1 and TRBJ1-1, with 7 bases that match TRBD1. V was clipped by 8 bases and J by 0 bases; unmatched bases: 9. The CDR3 contains 14 residues. Germline V gene sequence: CDR1 SQVTM, CDR2 ANQGSEA. CDR3 DNA: TGCAGCTCCGCGACAGGGTACATGAACACTGAAGCTTTCTTT. Translating it yields CSSATGYMNTEAFF.

This clonotype came up a few times. The chain couples TRBV12-3 or TRBV12-4 to TRBJ2-7; possibly TRBD2 for D (6 bases). This CDR3 contains 15 residues. Trimming shortened V by 7 bases and J by 0 bases, and 16 bases separated the two germline ends. In DNA, the CDR3 is TGTGCCAGCACCCTGAGTAGCGGCAGCTCCTACGAGCAGTACTTC. Amino acid sequence: CASTLSSGSSYEQYF.

This clonotype was seen a handful of times. The chain uses TRBV12-3 or TRBV12-4 and TRBJ1-2; D is unresolved. The CDR3 consists of 14 residues. Trimming took off 5 bases at V and 1 base at J, with 11 bases between the two ends. The DNA for the CDR3 is TGTGCCAGCAGTGGAGCTGGGCGTAACTATGGCTACACCTTC. This gives the protein CASSGAGRNYGYTF.

Comment on this clonotype: One base away lies a much larger clone, so this may be a sequencing read error. This rearrangement joins TRBV29-1 to TRBJ2-5; TRBD1 matches at 7 bases. The CDR3 covers 14 residues. The J segment lost 11 bases and the V segment lost 8 bases, leaving 20 bases of the junction unmatched. The V gene's germline CDR1 is SQVTM and CDR2 ANQGSEA. CDR3 protein: CSTTDRAQPNEQYF. The CDR3, as DNA: TGCAGCACCACCGACAGGGCCCAGCCCAATGAGCAGTACTTC.

This clonotype was picked up one time. One base away lies a much larger clone, so this may be a sequencing read error. The gene calls are TRBV4-3 and TRBJ2-5; 8 bases match TRBD2. This CDR3 is 15 amino acids long. Germline V lookup: CDR1 LGHNA, CDR2 YSLEER. The CDR3 here is CVSSQDFGGGETQYF. The CDR3 DNA is TGCGTCAGCAGCCAAGACTTCGGGGGGGGTGAGACCCAGTACTTC.

The gene calls are TRBV6-2 or TRBV6-3 and TRBJ2-1, with 7 bases aligning to TRBD1. The CDR3 has 16 amino acids. V lost 7 bases, J lost 6 bases, and 15 bases stayed unmatched. Germline CDR1 MNHEY, CDR2 SVGEGT. CDR3 nucleotide sequence: TGTGCCAGCATCAGACAGGGTGGAAATAACTTCAATGAGCAGTTCTTC. It codes for CASIRQGGNNFNEQFF.

This clonotype was picked up many times. The chain links TRBV29-1 to TRBJ1-1; a possible D gene is TRBD1 (6 bases). This CDR3 is 11 amino acids long. Trimming left V 3 bases short and J 12 bases short, with 14 bases between. Germline V gene lookup returns CDR1 SQVTM and CDR2 ANQGSEA. This CDR3 is CSVEFDRNPFF. The CDR3 DNA follows: TGCAGCGTTGAGTTCGACAGGAATCCTTTCTTT.

The chain is built from TRBV6-6 and TRBJ2-7; 8 bases map to TRBD1. The CDR3 extends over 14 amino acids. Trimming removed 5 bases from V and 1 base from J; junction bases left unmatched: 4. Germline V gives CDR1 MNHNY, CDR2 SVGAGI (reference sequence). The CDR3 region has the DNA TGTGCCAGCAGTGACCGACAGGGGTCCTACGAGCAGTACTTC. Amino acid sequence: CASSDRQGSYEQYF.

This chain uses TRBV6-6 with TRBJ1-2, with 8 bases that match TRBD1. From germline, CDR1 is MNHNY and CDR2 SVGAGI (reference sequence). After removal of 8 bases from V and 7 bases from J, the junction contained 12 bases not matched to a gene. This CDR3 region has 14 residues. CDR3 DNA sequence: TGTGCCAGCCAATTTGGGGGACAGGAAATTGGCTACACCTTC. Translated, it gives CASQFGGQEIGYTF.

This clonotype was found a few times. This chain uses TRBV20-1 with TRBJ2-3, with 8 bases lining up with TRBD2. CDR1 is DFQATT and CDR2 is SNEGSKA in the germline V gene (reference sequence). CDR3 length: 13 amino acids. V gave up 5 bases and J gave up 0 bases; unmatched junction bases: 1. The CDR3 DNA reads as TGCAGTGCTGCTAGCGGGAGCACAGATACGCAGTATTTT. Translating it yields CSAASGSTDTQYF.

The chain is built from TRBV6-5 and TRBJ2-1; possible D gene TRBD2, 5 bases. This CDR3 contains 15 residues. Germline V CDR1 and CDR2: MNHEY, SVGAGI. Trimming removed 6 bases at V and 0 bases at J, with 12 bases between. The CDR3 spells CASSQTRSSYNEQFF. The CDR3 DNA sequence: TGTGCCAGCAGCCAAACTAGGAGCTCCTACAATGAGCAGTTCTTC.

The chain uses TRBV20-1 and TRBJ2-3, with D perhaps given as TRBD1 or TRBD2 (5 bases each). This CDR3 is 18 amino acids long. CDR1 is DFQATT and CDR2 is SNEGSKA in the germline V gene (reference sequence). Trimming removed 5 bases at V and 2 bases at J, with 26 bases between. This chain's CDR3 is CSASGTPTLRSHTDTQYF. CDR3 bases: TGCAGTGCTTCCGGGACGCCGACCCTAAGGAGCCACACAGATACGCAGTATTTT.

The CDR3: CASGSGTYSNQPQHF. The CDR3 nucleotides read TGTGCCAGCGGCTCCGGGACATATAGCAATCAGCCCCAGCATTTT. V usage is TRBV6-1 and J usage is TRBJ1-5; possible D gene TRBD1, 6 bases. V lost 8 bases to trimming and J lost 0 bases, with 14 bases between them. The CDR3 loop spans 15 amino acids. Germline V CDR1 and CDR2: MNHNS, SASEGT.

This clonotype was picked up a small number of times. V is TRBV29-1 and J is TRBJ2-2; perhaps TRBD2 as D (5 bases). Trimming shortened V by 4 bases and J by 8 bases, and 26 bases separated the two germline ends. Germline values: CDR1 SQVTM, CDR2 ANQGSEA. The CDR3 consists of 17 residues. The CDR3 bases are TGCAGCGTTGGGATTTTGGCCCCGGGGTCCACCGGGGGGGAGCTGTTTTTT. It specifies CSVGILAPGSTGGELFF.

Comment on this clonotype: A junction boundary mismatches the germline segment, possibly from a read error. This chain joins TRBV10-3 and TRBJ1-2; 10 bases are a match to TRBD1. The CDR3 sequence is 15 residues long. CDR1 and CDR2 from the germline V gene are ENHRY and SYGVKD. This CDR3 reads CTISRDRGGNYGYTF. The CDR3 DNA follows: TGTACCATCAGTAGGGACAGGGGAGGTAACTATGGCTACACCTTC.

This chain joins TRBV18 and TRBJ1-6, with a tentative D call TRBD1 (5 bases). Germline V gene lookup returns CDR1 KGHSH and CDR2 LQKENI. With 3 bases removed from V and 7 bases from J, the gap between germline ends came to 10 bases. This CDR3 is built from 14 residues. The CDR3 DNA reads as TGTGCCAGCTCACCGACAGTAGAAAATTCACCCCTCCACTTT. It translates to CASSPTVENSPLHF.

In this sample, this clonotype turned up a few times. The J gene is TRBJ2-2, the V gene TRBV28, with D hard to call. CDR1 and CDR2 from the germline V gene are MDHEN and SYDVKM. This CDR3 spans 12 amino acids. The V gene lost 4 bases and the J gene lost 6 bases, with 6 bases spanning the gap. CDR3: CASSSVPGELFF. CDR3 DNA sequence: TGTGCCAGCAGTTCCGTACCCGGGGAGCTGTTTTTT.

This clonotype was picked up one time. The chain links TRBV10-3 to TRBJ1-1; 7 positions match TRBD1. Trimming cost V 4 bases and J 3 bases; bases outside gene matches: 2. CDR3 length: 13 amino acids. CDR1 and CDR2 (germline): ENHRY, SYGVKD. Written as DNA, the CDR3 is TGTGCCATCAGTGGAGGGGGCTACACTGAAGCTTTCTTT. The encoded protein is CAISGGGYTEAFF.

The J gene is TRBJ2-5, the V gene TRBV6-6; possibly TRBD2 for D (5 bases). The CDR3 extends over 15 amino acids. Trimming stripped 10 bases from V and 5 bases from J, with 23 bases between. CDR1 is MNHNY, CDR2 SVGAGI, per germline (reference sequence). The CDR3 region is CATSDYSFRVETQYF. The CDR3 nucleotides are TGTGCCACCTCAGACTACAGCTTTAGGGTTGAGACCCAGTACTTC.